Shown below are 31 T cell receptor beta chains from a single sample sequenced in a study of blood T cell repertoires in COVID-19 (dated by TCRdb to about 2020). Library creation used the immunoSEQ multiplex PCR assay. Held by TCRdb, this immuneACCESS table contains in-frame sequences only and omits some clones. Under half of the omission traces to an unresolved V gene where checked; the cause of the rest is unknown. This sample has almost 350,000 clones in its table, and approximately 91% of those were observed once. The ten biggest clones cover 1% of the sample. The material sequenced was PBMCs or T cells enriched from blood (not recorded which). Receptors were obtained from a woman aged 25 to 39 who had been exposed to COVID-19.

The V gene is TRBV5-1, the J gene TRBJ2-7; D call uncertain. The V gene's germline CDR1 is SGHRS and CDR2 YFSETQ. This CDR3 has 14 residues. Trimming shortened V by 2 bases and J by 6 bases, and 15 bases separated the two germline ends. The chain's CDR3 is CASSFLKPLREQYF. The CDR3 DNA follows: TGCGCCAGCAGCTTTCTAAAACCTCTACGCGAGCAGTACTTC.

A single count supports this clone. This chain joins TRBV14 and TRBJ2-2; D gene unclear. Germline values: CDR1 SGHDN, CDR2 FVKESK. Trimming cost V 4 bases and J 4 bases, with 4 bases left between them. CDR3 size: 12 residues. CDR3 sequence: CASSLATGELFF. Written as DNA, the CDR3 is TGTGCCAGCAGCCTGGCCACCGGGGAGCTGTTTTTT.

The genes are TRBV19 and TRBJ2-5; D unclear. This CDR3 has 14 residues. V lost 5 bases, J lost 5 bases, and 15 bases lay in between. The V gene's germline CDR1 is LNHDA and CDR2 SQIVND (reference sequence). The CDR3 here is CASSDTVLRETQYF. CDR3 in DNA: TGTGCCAGTAGTGATACAGTTCTTAGGGAGACCCAGTACTTC.

V and J are TRBV28 and TRBJ2-7; 9 bases agree with TRBD2. The germline V gene encodes CDR1 MDHEN and CDR2 SYDVKM. V lost 6 bases to trimming and J lost 2 bases; unmatched junction nucleotides: 8. CDR3 length: 15 residues. CDR3 nucleotide sequence: TGTGCCAGCAGCGACCCGGGACTAGCTACCTACGAGCAGTACTTC. This translates into CASSDPGLATYEQYF.

The chain is built from TRBV28 and TRBJ1-5, with no clear D. Germline V CDR1 and CDR2: MDHEN, SYDVKM. The CDR3 sequence is 19 residues long. V was clipped by 6 bases and J by 0 bases, with 24 bases between them. CDR3 DNA sequence: TGTGCCAGCAGGTCCGGCGGCGGGGAACGTTTCAATAGCAATCAGCCCCAGCATTTT. It translates to CASRSGGGERFNSNQPQHF.

V usage is TRBV2 and J usage is TRBJ1-1; tentatively, D is TRBD1 (6 bases). Trimming shortened V by 6 bases and J by 3 bases, and 14 bases separated the two germline ends. Germline assignment: CDR1 SNHLY and CDR2 FYNNEI. The CDR3 length is 14 residues. The CDR3 region is CASSEQGFDTEAFF. The DNA of the CDR3 is TGTGCCAGCAGCGAACAGGGCTTTGACACTGAAGCTTTCTTT.

This clone was observed a handful of times. The rearrangement joins TRBV3-1 (or the pseudogene TRBV3-2) to TRBJ1-1; maybe TRBD1 (5 bases). Trimming took off 4 bases at V and 1 base at J, with 13 bases between the two ends. This CDR3 contains 15 residues. CDR1 is LGHDT, CDR2 YNNKEL, per germline (reference sequence). CDR3 bases: TGTGCCAGCAGCCCTGCAGGGCGGGAGAACACTGAAGCTTTCTTT. It yields the protein CASSPAGRENTEAFF.

This chain connects TRBV2 to TRBJ2-5, with 7 bases aligning to TRBD1. From germline, CDR1 is SNHLY and CDR2 FYNNEI. This CDR3 contains 13 residues. After removal of 4 bases from V and 6 bases from J, the junction contained 5 bases not matched to a gene. The CDR3, as DNA: TGTGCCAGCAGTGGTAGACAGGGACAGACCCAGTACTTC. Amino acid sequence: CASSGRQGQTQYF.

The sample holds one count of this clone. The J gene is TRBJ2-7, the V gene TRBV9, with D possibly being TRBD2 (6 bases). The CDR3 spans 14 residues. Germline lookup yields CDR1 SGDLS and CDR2 YYNGEE. The V gene lost 3 bases and the J gene lost 5 bases, with 15 bases spanning the gap. The CDR3 bases are TGTGCCAGCAGCGGGTCCGGGAGTACCCACGAGCAGTACTTC. It is translated as CASSGSGSTHEQYF. Filled out from reference TRBV9 and TRBJ2-7, the complete variable domain reads DSGVTQTPKHLITATGQRVTLRCSPRSGDLSVYWYQQSLDQGLQFLIQYYNGEERAKGNILERFSAQQFPDLHSELNLSSLELGDSALYFCASSGSGSTHEQYFGPGTRLTVT.

V and J are TRBV7-3 and TRBJ1-2; 7 bases match TRBD1. CDR1 is SGHTA and CDR2 is FQGTGA in the germline V gene. The CDR3 runs 13 residues. The V gene end was trimmed by 3 bases and the J gene end by 3 bases; junction bases not matched to a gene: 1. Written as DNA, the CDR3 is TGTGCCAGCAGCTTCACAGGGGACTATGGCTACACCTTC. This codes for CASSFTGDYGYTF.

The chain couples TRBV28 to TRBJ1-3, with D perhaps matching TRBD1 (5 bases). Germline V gene lookup returns CDR1 MDHEN and CDR2 SYDVKM. V was cut by 1 base and J by 2 bases, with 12 bases left in between. CDR3 length: 16 amino acids. As DNA, the CDR3 is TGTGCCAGCAGTTTATTCCCCCAGGGAACTGGAAACACCATATATTTT. Amino acid sequence: CASSLFPQGTGNTIYF.

The V gene is TRBV18, the J gene TRBJ2-7, with 7 positions matching TRBD2. Germline CDR1 reads KGHSH; CDR2 reads LQKENI. The CDR3 has 16 amino acids. V gave up 0 bases and J gave up 4 bases; unmatched junction bases: 9. Here the CDR3 DNA reads TGTGCCAGCTCACCACCCCTATTACGGGAGGATTACGAGCAGTACTTC. Translating it yields CASSPPLLREDYEQYF.

This clone was picked up one time. V is TRBV5-1 and J is TRBJ2-7, with 7 positions matching TRBD1. Germline CDR1 and CDR2: SGHRS and YFSETQ. With 4 bases clipped from V and 5 bases from J, the junction kept 12 bases outside the gene matches. The CDR3 spans 15 residues. The CDR3 DNA is TGCGCCAGCAGCGCAAGGACAGGCCAAAAGAACGAGCAGTACTTC. Protein: CASSARTGQKNEQYF.

The chain links TRBV5-1 to TRBJ2-7; D is perhaps TRBD2 (7 bases). The ends were cut back, 5 bases at V and 4 bases at J, with 25 bases in the middle. Germline lookup yields CDR1 SGHRS and CDR2 YFSETQ. The CDR3 is 17 amino acids. The CDR3 nucleotides read TGCGCCAGCAGAGGGGGGACCCTCCGCCCGGGGGGTTACGAGCAGTACTTC. Translated: CASRGGTLRPGGYEQYF. Filled out from reference TRBV5-1 and TRBJ2-7, the complete variable domain reads KAGVTQTPRYLIKTRGQQVTLSCSPISGHRSVSWYQQTPGQGLQFLFEYFSETQRNKGNFPGRFSGRQFSNSRSEMNVSTLELGDSALYLCASRGGTLRPGGYEQYFGPGTRLTVT.

The chain carries TRBV2 and TRBJ2-7; D is undetermined. V was shortened by 2 bases and J by 4 bases, with 3 bases between the two germline ends. The germline V gene encodes CDR1 SNHLY and CDR2 FYNNEI. The CDR3 spans 11 residues. CDR3 region: CASSEIYEQYF. As DNA, the CDR3 is TGTGCCAGCAGTGAAATATACGAGCAGTACTTC.

The chain links TRBV12-3 or TRBV12-4 to TRBJ1-1; 12 positions agree with TRBD1. V gave up 6 bases and J gave up 7 bases; unmatched junction bases: 3. The CDR3 loop spans 13 amino acids. The CDR3 nucleotides read TGTGCCAGCAGGGGACAGGGGGCAGGTGAAGCTTTCTTT. This sequence encodes CASRGQGAGEAFF.

The sample holds one count of this clone. The chain combines TRBV5-5 with TRBJ1-2; D gene unclear. V lost 5 bases and J 1 base, leaving 12 bases between the germline ends. The germline V gene has CDR1 SGHKS and CDR2 YYEKEE (reference sequence). This CDR3 has 14 amino acids. The CDR3 DNA is TGTGCCAGCAGACTACTGACGGGTAACTATGGCTACACCTTC. Protein sequence: CASRLLTGNYGYTF.

The CDR3 DNA reads TGCGCCAGCAGTATCAACACTGAAGCTTTCTTT. This translates into CASSINTEAFF. The chain uses TRBV5-1 and TRBJ1-1; D unresolved. Trimming removed 5 bases from V and 2 bases from J, with 4 bases in between. Germline values: CDR1 SGHRS, CDR2 YFSETQ. The CDR3 length is 11 residues.

The chain is built from TRBV3-1 (or the pseudogene TRBV3-2) and TRBJ2-7; 12 nucleotides align to TRBD2. This CDR3 has 22 amino acids. The V gene's germline CDR1 is LGHDT and CDR2 YNNKEL (reference sequence). V trimming: 3 bases; J trimming: 0 bases; junction bases outside the gene matches: 21. For the CDR3, the DNA is TGTGCCAGCAGCCACAAGGACCCCTGGACTAGCGGGAAATCCCAAAACTCCTACGAGCAGTACTTC. It specifies CASSHKDPWTSGKSQNSYEQYF.

This chain joins TRBV3-1 (or the pseudogene TRBV3-2) and TRBJ2-7, with D possibly matching TRBD2 (5 bases). From germline, CDR1 is LGHDT and CDR2 YNNKEL (reference sequence). This CDR3 has 16 amino acids. V shed 5 bases and J shed 6 bases, with 23 bases lying between them. The CDR3 DNA sequence: TGTGCCAGCAGCGCAAGAATGGGCCGGGAAGGCAGCGAGCAGTACTTC. Translating it yields CASSARMGREGSEQYF.

The genes are TRBV28 and TRBJ2-7, with TRBD2 matching 8 bases. Per germline, CDR1 MDHEN and CDR2 SYDVKM. V shed 6 bases and J 7 bases; nucleotides not matched to a gene: 14. The CDR3 spans 15 residues. CDR3 coding DNA: TGTGCCAGCAGCGTCGGTGGGACTAGTTTCGTGGAGCAGTACTTC. Its protein is CASSVGGTSFVEQYF.

V gene TRBV30 combines with J gene TRBJ2-6, with 9 nucleotides matching TRBD1. The length of the CDR3 is 15 residues. The V gene's germline CDR1 is GTSNPN and CDR2 SVGIG (reference sequence). Germline trimming cut 3 bases from V and 4 bases from J; bases unmatched to any gene: 4. The CDR3 sequence is CAWSLQGAGANVLTF. CDR3 DNA: TGTGCCTGGAGCCTACAGGGGGCCGGGGCCAACGTCCTGACTTTC.

The rearrangement joins TRBV25-1 to TRBJ1-4; weak D call: TRBD1 (5 bases). The CDR3 sequence is 15 residues long. Trimming removed 1 base from V and 8 bases from J, with 14 bases in between. The V gene's germline CDR1 is MGHDK and CDR2 SYGVNS. Here the CDR3 reads CASSEWRDGREKLFF. DNA for the CDR3: TGTGCCAGCAGTGAATGGAGGGACGGTCGAGAAAAACTGTTTTTT.

The chain uses TRBV24-1 and TRBJ2-1; 13 nucleotides line up with TRBD2. Germline CDR1 KGHDR, CDR2 SFDVKD. There are 18 residues in the CDR3. V was pared by 0 bases and J by 6 bases, with 7 bases of the junction left unmatched. CDR3 nucleotide sequence: TGTGCCACCAGTGATTTGGGAGCGGGACTAGCGGGAACCAATGAGCAGTTCTTC. This gives the protein CATSDLGAGLAGTNEQFF.

Comments on this clone: At the DNA level, this CDR3 is encoded by other sequences in the same sample as well. The gene calls are TRBV11-2 and TRBJ2-5; 11 positions agree with TRBD2. CDR3 length equals 15 residues. The junction had 2 bases not matched to a gene; V was cut back by 4 bases and J by 1 base. The germline CDR1 and CDR2 sequences are SGHAT and FQNNGV. The CDR3 here is CASSYTSGGQETQYF. The CDR3 DNA sequence: TGTGCCAGCAGCTACACTAGCGGGGGCCAAGAGACCCAGTACTTC.

The V gene is TRBV5-1, the J gene TRBJ2-7; 9 positions agree with TRBD2. V lost 0 bases and J lost 5; bases outside the gene matches: 3. Germline V gene sequence: CDR1 SGHRS, CDR2 YFSETQ. The CDR3 consists of 14 residues. The CDR3 spells CASSLELAGHEQYF. For the CDR3, the DNA is TGCGCCAGCAGCTTGGAACTAGCGGGCCACGAGCAGTACTTC.

V usage is TRBV7-6 and J usage is TRBJ2-5; the D gene is possibly TRBD1 (5 bases). V lost 4 bases to trimming and J lost 4 bases, with 16 bases between them. The CDR3 extends over 15 amino acids. Per germline, CDR1 SGHVS and CDR2 FNYEAQ. CDR3 nucleotide sequence: TGTGCCAGCAGCTCCGGCCAGACAGCTCTAGAGACCCAGTACTTC. Encoded protein: CASSSGQTALETQYF.

The chain carries TRBV30 and TRBJ2-1; 9 positions match TRBD1. Germline loops: CDR1 GTSNPN, CDR2 SVGIG (reference sequence). The CDR3 has 16 amino acids. V lost 3 bases, J lost 1 base, and 7 bases stayed unmatched. CDR3 protein: CAWSGTGFGSYNEQFF. The CDR3 DNA sequence: TGTGCCTGGAGCGGGACAGGGTTTGGTTCCTACAATGAGCAGTTCTTC. The entire variable domain, with the rest obtained from reference TRBV30 and TRBJ2-1, is as follows: SQTIHQWPATLVQPVGSPLSLECTVEGTSNPNLYWYRQAAGRGLQLLFYSVGIGQISSEVPQNLSASRPQDRQFILSSKKLLLSDSGFYLCAWSGTGFGSYNEQFFGPGTRLTVL.

The rearrangement uses TRBV2 and TRBJ2-1; TRBD2 agrees at 8 bases. Trimming at V came to 5 bases and at J to 4 bases, leaving 10 bases not matched to a gene. The CDR3 is made up of 16 amino acids. The germline V gene encodes CDR1 SNHLY and CDR2 FYNNEI. CDR3 nucleotides: TGTGCCAGCAGTCTATCCCCTAGCGGGCGTTACAATGAGCAGTTCTTC. As protein: CASSLSPSGRYNEQFF.

This clone has only one observation. The chain is built from TRBV18 and TRBJ1-4; TRBD1 agrees at 7 bases. The junction had 4 bases not matched to a gene; V was cut back by 1 base and J by 5 bases. The CDR3 totals 15 residues. From germline, CDR1 is KGHSH and CDR2 LQKENI. As DNA, the CDR3 is TGTGCCAGCTCACCACTACAGGGGCTGAATGAAAAACTGTTTTTT. This encodes CASSPLQGLNEKLFF. The complete variable domain, with remaining parts taken from reference TRBV18 and TRBJ1-4, reads NAGVMQNPRHLVRRRGQEARLRCSPMKGHSHVYWYRQLPEEGLKFMVYLQKENIIDESGMPKERFSAEFPKEGPSILRIQQVVRGDSAAYFCASSPLQGLNEKLFFGSGTQLSVL.

The chain carries TRBV6-5 and TRBJ1-2, with D unclear. Trimming stripped 2 bases from V and 1 base from J, with 14 bases between. Germline V gene sequence: CDR1 MNHEY, CDR2 SVGAGI. The CDR3 consists of 16 residues. The DNA for the CDR3 is TGTGCCAGCAGTTACGGACCCGTGAGGGATAACTATGGCTACACCTTC. Translated, it gives CASSYGPVRDNYGYTF.